These 18 T cell receptor beta chains originate from one sample sequenced in a study of shared clonotypes between healthy human individuals. The repertoire was sequenced with immunoSEQ multiplex PCR; TCRdb's copy has only in-frame clones and lacks some. Of 2 million to 2.5 million clones listed, 93% are singletons. Sequenced sample: naive CD4+ T cells from PBMCs. Subset described: CD45RA+ positively selected. The source is a man aged 18-30 years in good health. Some clones in this sample may be carry-over from other donors' samples.

V usage is TRBV2 and J usage is TRBJ2-2; tentatively, D is TRBD1 or TRBD2 (6 bases each). V lost 9 bases to trimming and J lost 0 bases, with 14 bases between them. The CDR3 has 15 amino acids. CDR1 and CDR2 (germline): SNHLY, FYNNEI. The CDR3 DNA reads as TGTGCCAGTACCGGACAGCGGGCGAACACCGGGGAGCTGTTTTTT. Its translation: CASTGQRANTGELFF.

CDR3 bases: TGCGCCAGCAGCCAGATGGGTGGGGGGACGGCTAATGAAAAACTGTTTTTT. Residues: CASSQMGGGTANEKLFF. The V and J genes are TRBV4-1 and TRBJ1-4, with D possibly matching TRBD1 (5 bases). V gave up 3 bases and J gave up 3 bases, with 17 bases separating them. This CDR3 comprises 17 residues. Germline-derived CDR1 and CDR2 are MGHRA and YSYEKL.

The gene calls are TRBV5-4 and TRBJ2-5; unclear D gene. Trimming pared 0 bases from V and 5 bases from J, leaving 11 bases between. Germline CDR1 SGHNT, CDR2 YYREEE (reference sequence). The length of the CDR3 is 14 residues. Here the CDR3 DNA reads TGTGCCAGCAGCTTGGGGCGGTCTGGGGAGACCCAGTACTTC. Residues: CASSLGRSGETQYF.

The chain uses TRBV15 and TRBJ2-5; 7 bases agree with TRBD2. Trimming at V came to 4 bases and at J to 2 bases, leaving 4 bases not matched to a gene. CDR3 size: 14 residues. Germline CDR1 reads LNHNV; CDR2 reads YYDKDF (reference sequence). The CDR3 nucleotides are TGTGCCACCAGCACACTAGCGCAACAAGAGACCCAGTACTTC. It translates to CATSTLAQQETQYF.

In the case of this clone: The same CDR3 arises from other DNA sequences in this sample as well. The V and J genes are TRBV5-1 and TRBJ2-3; the match to TRBD2 covers 7 bases. This CDR3 is 15 amino acids long. Trimming cost V 0 bases and J 2 bases; bases outside gene matches: 3. CDR1 and CDR2 from the germline V gene are SGHRS and YFSETQ. CDR3 sequence: CASSLASGVTDTQYF. The CDR3, as DNA: TGCGCCAGCAGCTTGGCTAGCGGTGTCACAGATACGCAGTATTTT.

This chain joins TRBV15 and TRBJ2-1, with D perhaps TRBD1 (6 bases). This CDR3 has 15 residues. Trimming shortened V by 0 bases and J by 16 bases, and 22 bases separated the two germline ends. The V gene's germline CDR1 is LNHNV and CDR2 YYDKDF (reference sequence). The CDR3 DNA reads as TGTGCCACCAGCAGAGATCGGCAGGGGCTCAACCCCGTATTCTTC. Protein product: CATSRDRQGLNPVFF.

This clone was seen only once. V and J are TRBV27 and TRBJ1-5, with D possibly being TRBD1 (5 bases). Germline loops: CDR1 MNHEY, CDR2 SMNVEV (reference sequence). CDR3 length equals 15 residues. V was pared by 6 bases and J by 5 bases, with 17 bases between. The CDR3 DNA follows: TGTGCCAGCAGCCCTTTTGGGCAGGGCTATCAGCCCCAGCATTTT. Translating gives CASSPFGQGYQPQHF.

The J gene is TRBJ1-3, the V gene TRBV18; D is unclear. The CDR3 covers 16 residues. The V end lost 2 bases, the J end lost 2 bases, and 13 bases lay between the germline ends. Germline V lookup: CDR1 KGHSH, CDR2 LQKENI. CDR3 DNA: TGTGCCAGCTCACCAGGCACAACGGGAGCTGGAAACACCATATATTTT. It translates to CASSPGTTGAGNTIYF.

This chain links TRBV29-1 with TRBJ2-1, with 7 positions matching TRBD2. The germline CDR1 and CDR2 sequences are SQVTM and ANQGSEA. This CDR3 is built from 16 residues. With 0 bases clipped from V and 2 bases from J, the junction kept 7 bases outside the gene matches. The CDR3 nucleotides read TGCAGCGTTGAAGAGGGAGGGAACCCGCCCTACAATGAGCAGTTCTTC. Residues: CSVEEGGNPPYNEQFF.

The chain combines TRBV5-1 with TRBJ2-2, with TRBD2 matching 10 bases. Per the germline V gene, CDR1 is SGHRS and CDR2 is YFSETQ. CDR3 size: 16 residues. V was pared by 6 bases and J by 2 bases, with 7 bases of the junction left unmatched. The DNA for the CDR3 is TGCGCCAGCAACAAAATAGCGGGAGGTAACACCGGGGAGCTGTTTTTT. It translates to CASNKIAGGNTGELFF.

Comment on this clone: One end of the junction does not line up with germline, which may come from a read error. The V call is TRBV7-9, the J call TRBJ2-7; 15 bases line up with TRBD2. CDR1 and CDR2 from the germline V gene are SEHNR and FQNEAQ (reference sequence). The CDR3 extends over 12 amino acids. The CDR3 DNA follows: TGTGCCAGCAGCGGACTAGCGGGAGGGGAGCACTTC. Protein sequence: CASSGLAGGEHF.

This clone showed up just once. V usage is TRBV21-1 and J usage is TRBJ2-2; TRBD1, as called in the table, went unchecked against the DNA. TRBV21-1 is marked as a pseudogene. The CDR3 is 19 residues long. The CDR3 reads CASSKVGGQDEYNTGELFF. The DNA of the CDR3 is TGTGCCAGCAGCAAAGTCGGCGGACAGGATGAATATAACACCGGGGAGCTGTTTTTT.

This CDR3 is CSVRRTGGTDTQYF. CDR3 nucleotides: TGCAGCGTTCGAAGGACAGGGGGTACAGATACGCAGTATTTT. The J gene is TRBJ2-3, the V gene TRBV29-1; TRBD1 aligns across 10 bases. This CDR3 has 14 amino acids. V shed 5 bases and J 3 bases; nucleotides not matched to a gene: 5. Germline V CDR1 and CDR2: SQVTM, ANQGSEA.

The V and J genes are TRBV18 and TRBJ1-2; possibly TRBD1 for D (5 bases). The CDR3 runs 15 residues. The ends were cut back, 3 bases at V and 7 bases at J, with 18 bases in the middle. Germline CDR1 is KGHSH and CDR2 is LQKENI. The CDR3 nucleotides are TGTGCCAGCTCACCGGGGACCTCAGCTACGGTTGGCTACACCTTC. As protein: CASSPGTSATVGYTF.

This chain links TRBV6-6 with TRBJ2-3; 11 bases match TRBD2. This CDR3 has 16 residues. The J segment lost 4 bases and the V segment lost 4 bases, leaving 7 bases of the junction unmatched. Germline CDR1 MNHNY, CDR2 SVGAGI (reference sequence). The CDR3 nucleotides are TGTGCCAGCAGTTCCCTGACTAGCGGGATTCCAGATACGCAGTATTTT. Its protein is CASSSLTSGIPDTQYF.

Concerning this clone: Other DNA variants within this sample encode the same CDR3. The rearrangement uses TRBV28 and TRBJ2-3; D is undetermined. The germline V and J ends were trimmed by 5 bases and 6 bases, with 6 bases remaining between them. From germline, CDR1 is MDHEN and CDR2 SYDVKM. The CDR3 is 11 amino acids. Written as DNA, the CDR3 is TGTGCCAGCAGTCTGGGGGATACGCAGTATTTT. Translated: CASSLGDTQYF.

V is TRBV25-1 and J is TRBJ2-1; 12 nucleotides match TRBD2. V lost 5 bases and J lost 8; bases outside the gene matches: 10. Germline loops: CDR1 MGHDK, CDR2 SYGVNS. The CDR3 covers 16 residues. The CDR3 loop is CASSSLAGGIVDEQFF. The CDR3 DNA follows: TGTGCCAGCAGTAGCCTAGCGGGAGGGATCGTTGATGAGCAGTTCTTC.

This chain joins TRBV4-2 and TRBJ1-3; the D gene is possibly TRBD1 (6 bases). V was cut by 4 bases and J by 0 bases, with 13 bases left in between. The CDR3 contains 16 residues. CDR1 and CDR2 from the germline V gene are LGHNA and YNFKEQ. This CDR3 reads CASSLTGQSSGNTIYF. The DNA for the CDR3 is TGTGCCAGCAGCCTCACCGGACAGAGCTCTGGAAACACCATATATTTT.